This T cell receptor beta chain is drawn from a study of blood T cell repertoires in COVID-19. For the study at large: There were acute and convalescent COVID-19 samples, and they came from the United States, Italy and Spain. Sources were T cells, B-cell-depleted T cells, or PBMCs; the material itself was cDNA or gDNA.

As handled by the study authors: How many nucleated cells were present was estimated from reference gene primer amplification. The protocol was immunoSEQ multiplex PCR, while the TCRdb copy is restricted to in-frame clones and leaves out a portion. The V and J calls and clone size were taken over from that table, and D and trimming were inferred from the DNA. The repertoire holds over 95,000 clones, with 90% as singletons. The CDR3 consists of 15 residues. Germline values: CDR1 MDHEN, CDR2 SYDVKM. V trimming: 6 bases; J trimming: 5 bases; junction bases outside the gene matches: 10. This clone was counted only a few times.

The chain uses TRBV28 and TRBJ1-5; 7 bases line up with TRBD1. Sequenced: peripheral blood. The source of this sequence is a woman aged 50 to 60 with acute or convalescent COVID-19. The CDR3 region has the DNA TGTGCCAGCAGATTCAACAGGGGCCGGGATCAGCCCCAGCATTTT. This translates into CASRFNRGRDQPQHF.